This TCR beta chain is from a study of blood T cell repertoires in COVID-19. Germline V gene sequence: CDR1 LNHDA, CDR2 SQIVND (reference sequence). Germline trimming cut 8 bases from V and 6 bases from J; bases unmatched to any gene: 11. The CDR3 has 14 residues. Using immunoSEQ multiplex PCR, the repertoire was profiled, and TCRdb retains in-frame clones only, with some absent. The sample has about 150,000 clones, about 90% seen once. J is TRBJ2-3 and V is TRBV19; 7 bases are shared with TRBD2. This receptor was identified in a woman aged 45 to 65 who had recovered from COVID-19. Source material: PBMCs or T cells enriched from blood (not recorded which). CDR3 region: CASVPTGGMDTQYF. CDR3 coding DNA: TGTGCCAGTGTCCCCACCGGGGGGATGGATACGCAGTATTTT. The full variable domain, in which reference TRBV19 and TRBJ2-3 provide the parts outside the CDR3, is DGGITQSPKYLFRKEGQNVTLSCEQNLNHDAMYWYRQDPGQGLRLIYYSQIVNDFQKGDIAEGYSVSREKKESFPLTVTSAQKNPTAFYLCASVPTGGMDTQYFGPGTRLTVL.